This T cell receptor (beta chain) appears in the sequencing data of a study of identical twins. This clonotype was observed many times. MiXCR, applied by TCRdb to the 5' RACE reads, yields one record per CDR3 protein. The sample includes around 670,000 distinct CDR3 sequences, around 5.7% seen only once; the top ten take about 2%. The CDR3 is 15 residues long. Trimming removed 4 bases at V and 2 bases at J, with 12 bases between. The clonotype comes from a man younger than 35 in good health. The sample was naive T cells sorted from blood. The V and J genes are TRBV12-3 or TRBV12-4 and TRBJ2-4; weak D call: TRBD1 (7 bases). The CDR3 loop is CASSSGGMTKNIQYF. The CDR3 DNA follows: TGTGCCAGCAGTTCAGGGGGGATGACCAAAAACATTCAGTACTTC.